This T cell receptor beta chain appears in the sequencing data of a study of technical replicates of blood from a few donors. Germline V gene sequence: CDR1 SGHAT, CDR2 FQNNGV. CDR3 length equals 18 residues. The trim removed 5 bases at V and 5 bases at J, leaving 15 bases unmatched. Assay used: immunoSEQ multiplex PCR; TCRdb lists only in-frame clones, some missing. The table lists more than 80,000 clones, more than 85% of them singletons. The source material was T cells isolated from PBMCs. The clonotype was recovered from a human donor in good health. V usage is TRBV11-2 and J usage is TRBJ2-1; 10 bases are shared with TRBD2. The CDR3 protein is CASSPGTSEVGADNEQFF. CDR3 in DNA: TGTGCCAGCAGCCCGGGGACTAGCGAGGTGGGGGCCGACAATGAGCAGTTCTTC.